This T cell receptor beta chain originates from a study of T-cell reconstitution after alpha-beta-depleted transplantation in children. Findings and caveats of the study: Most T-cell counts and diversity one year after the transplant came from T cells that were newly produced. Expanded graft clones numbering several hundred reportedly gave rise to alpha-beta T cells about two months after transplant. At day 60, the high TCRbeta diversity found in some patients originated from recipient T cells and thymic progenitors that had survived.

This clonotype has just a few counts. Antigen unknown. Library preparation (for TCRbeta) was performed with unique molecular identifiers. MiXCR, applied by TCRdb to the PCR reads, yields one record per CDR3 protein. The repertoire includes about 510,000 distinct CDR3 sequences, roughly 10% of them detected once, and about 14% sits in the top ten. V was clipped by 0 bases and J by 5 bases; unmatched bases: 6. This CDR3 is built from 16 residues. Germline lookup yields CDR1 SGHAT and CDR2 FQNNGV. The material was PBMCs, mostly from graft donor cells, obtained 180 days after TCRalphabeta/CD19-depleted stem cell transplant. The chain couples TRBV11-2 to TRBJ2-7; TRBD1 agrees at 11 bases. The TCR sequence derives from a female patient aged 2-10 years who had a stem cell transplant for aplastic anemia, so the T cells may come from the graft donor. CDR3 nucleotide sequence: TGTGCCAGCAGCTTAGAAAGGACAGGGGGCCTCCACGAGCAGTACTTC. This encodes CASSLERTGGLHEQYF. Together with reference TRBV11-2 and TRBJ2-7, the CDR3 gives the full variable domain: EAGVAQSPRYKIIEKRQSVAFWCNPISGHATLYWYQQILGQGPKLLIQFQNNGVVDDSQLPKDRFSAERLKGVDSTLKIQPAKLEDSAVYLCASSLERTGGLHEQYFGPGTRLTVT.